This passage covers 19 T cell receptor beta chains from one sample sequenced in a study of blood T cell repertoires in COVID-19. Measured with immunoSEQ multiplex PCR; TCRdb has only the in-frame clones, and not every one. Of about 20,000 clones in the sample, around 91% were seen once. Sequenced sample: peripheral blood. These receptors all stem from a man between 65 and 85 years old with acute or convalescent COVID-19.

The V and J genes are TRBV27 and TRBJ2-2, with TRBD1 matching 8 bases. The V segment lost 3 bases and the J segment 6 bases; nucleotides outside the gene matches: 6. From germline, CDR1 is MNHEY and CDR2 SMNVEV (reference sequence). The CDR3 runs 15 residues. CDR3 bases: TGTGCCAGCAGTTTCCAGGGGGCCGTCCCCGGGGAGCTGTTTTTT. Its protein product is CASSFQGAVPGELFF.

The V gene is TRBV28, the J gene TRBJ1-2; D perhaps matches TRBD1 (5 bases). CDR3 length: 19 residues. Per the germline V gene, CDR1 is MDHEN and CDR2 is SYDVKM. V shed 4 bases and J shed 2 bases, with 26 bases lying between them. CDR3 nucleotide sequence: TGTGCCAGCAGTTCTACCGGGTGGGTTCAGGGAAATTTGAACTATGGCTACACCTTC. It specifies CASSSTGWVQGNLNYGYTF.

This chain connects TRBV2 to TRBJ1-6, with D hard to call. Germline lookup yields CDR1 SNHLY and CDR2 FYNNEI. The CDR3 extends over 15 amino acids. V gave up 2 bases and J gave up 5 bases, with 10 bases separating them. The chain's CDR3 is CASSEWGANNSPLHF. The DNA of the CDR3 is TGTGCCAGCAGTGAATGGGGAGCCAATAATTCACCCCTCCACTTT.

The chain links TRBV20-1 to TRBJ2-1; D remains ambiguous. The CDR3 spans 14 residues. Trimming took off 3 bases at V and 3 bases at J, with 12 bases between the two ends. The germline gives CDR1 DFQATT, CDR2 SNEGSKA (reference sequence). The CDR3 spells CSASELKNYNEQFF. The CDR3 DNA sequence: TGCAGTGCTAGTGAGCTAAAAAACTACAATGAGCAGTTCTTC.

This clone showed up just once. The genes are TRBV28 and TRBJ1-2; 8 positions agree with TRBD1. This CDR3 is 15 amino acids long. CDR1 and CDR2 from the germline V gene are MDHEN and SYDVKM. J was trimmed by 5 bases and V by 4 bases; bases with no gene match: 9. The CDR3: CASSSRTGLGYGYTF. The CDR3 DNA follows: TGTGCCAGCAGTTCCCGGACAGGGCTTGGATATGGCTACACCTTC.

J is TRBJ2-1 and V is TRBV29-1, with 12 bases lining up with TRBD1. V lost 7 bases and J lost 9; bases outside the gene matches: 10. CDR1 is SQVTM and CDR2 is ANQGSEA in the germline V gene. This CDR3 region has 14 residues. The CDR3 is CSATRDRGLGEQFF. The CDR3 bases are TGCAGCGCTACCCGGGACAGGGGGCTAGGTGAGCAGTTCTTC.

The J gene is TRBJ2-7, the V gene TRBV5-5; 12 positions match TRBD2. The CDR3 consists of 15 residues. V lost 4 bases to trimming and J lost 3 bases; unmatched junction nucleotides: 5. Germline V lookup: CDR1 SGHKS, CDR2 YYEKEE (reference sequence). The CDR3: CASSTRTSGDYEQYF. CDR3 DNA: TGTGCCAGCAGCACCAGGACTAGCGGGGACTACGAGCAGTACTTC.

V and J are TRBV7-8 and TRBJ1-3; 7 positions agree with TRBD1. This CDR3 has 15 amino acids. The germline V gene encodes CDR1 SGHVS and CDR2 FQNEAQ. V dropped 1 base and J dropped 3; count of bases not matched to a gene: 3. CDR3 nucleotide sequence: TGTGCCAGCAGCTTAGACAGGGGAAATGGAAACACCATATATTTT. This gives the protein CASSLDRGNGNTIYF.

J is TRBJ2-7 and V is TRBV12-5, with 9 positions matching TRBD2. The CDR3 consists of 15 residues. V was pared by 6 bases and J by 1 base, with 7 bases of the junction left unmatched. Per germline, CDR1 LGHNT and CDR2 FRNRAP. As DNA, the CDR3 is TGTGCTAGTGGCGATAGCGGGGGATATTCCTACGAGCAGTACTTC. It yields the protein CASGDSGGYSYEQYF.

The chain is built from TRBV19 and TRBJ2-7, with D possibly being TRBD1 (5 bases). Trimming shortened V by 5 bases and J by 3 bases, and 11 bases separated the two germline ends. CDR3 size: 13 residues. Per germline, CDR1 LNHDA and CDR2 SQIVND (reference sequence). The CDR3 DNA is TGTGCCAGTAGTGTAGGCAGGGACTACGAGCAGTACTTC. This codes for CASSVGRDYEQYF.

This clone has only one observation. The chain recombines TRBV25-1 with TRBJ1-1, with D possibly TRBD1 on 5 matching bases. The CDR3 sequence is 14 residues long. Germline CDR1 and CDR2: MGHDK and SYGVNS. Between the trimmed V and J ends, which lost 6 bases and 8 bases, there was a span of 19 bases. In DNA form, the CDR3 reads TGTGCCAGCAGAGTCACAGGTATGAAACGGGAAGCTTTCTTT. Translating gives CASRVTGMKREAFF.

CDR3 amino acids: CASSTVTTLAKNIQYF. The CDR3 bases are TGTGCCAGTAGTACGGTCACTACACTAGCCAAAAACATTCAGTACTTC. The chain links TRBV19 to TRBJ2-4; D is unclear. Germline-derived CDR1 and CDR2 are LNHDA and SQIVND (reference sequence). With 4 bases removed from V and 0 bases from J, the gap between germline ends came to 13 bases. This CDR3 has 16 residues.

The CDR3: CASSEHRDQPQHF. CDR3 DNA: TGTGCCAGCAGTGAGCACAGAGATCAGCCCCAGCATTTT. This chain joins TRBV6-4 and TRBJ1-5; D not certain. The CDR3 is 13 amino acids. V dropped 3 bases and J dropped 5 bases, with 8 bases sitting between them. Germline loops: CDR1 MRHNA, CDR2 SNTAGT.

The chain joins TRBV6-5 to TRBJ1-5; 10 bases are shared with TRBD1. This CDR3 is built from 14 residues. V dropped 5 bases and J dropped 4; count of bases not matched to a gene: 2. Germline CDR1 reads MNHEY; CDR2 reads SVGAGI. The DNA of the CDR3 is TGTGCCAGCAGTATGGGACAGGGGAATCAGCCCCAGCATTTT. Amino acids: CASSMGQGNQPQHF.

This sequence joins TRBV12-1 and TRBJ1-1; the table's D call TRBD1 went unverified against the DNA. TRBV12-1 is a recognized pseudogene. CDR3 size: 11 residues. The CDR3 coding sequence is TGTGCCAGCAGTCAGGGCACTGAAGCTTTCTTT. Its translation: CASSQGTEAFF.

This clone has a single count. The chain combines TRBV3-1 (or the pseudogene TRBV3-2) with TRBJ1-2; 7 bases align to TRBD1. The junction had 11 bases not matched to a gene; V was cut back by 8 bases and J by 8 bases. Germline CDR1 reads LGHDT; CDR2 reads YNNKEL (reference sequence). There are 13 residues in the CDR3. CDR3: CASGEGTGAGYTF. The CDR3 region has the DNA TGTGCCAGCGGAGAGGGAACAGGGGCGGGCTACACCTTC.

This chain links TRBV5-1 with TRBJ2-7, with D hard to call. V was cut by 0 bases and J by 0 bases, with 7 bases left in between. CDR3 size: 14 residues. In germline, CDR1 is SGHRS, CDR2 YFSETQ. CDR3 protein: CASSLVAGSYEQYF. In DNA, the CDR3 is TGCGCCAGCAGCTTGGTGGCAGGCTCCTACGAGCAGTACTTC. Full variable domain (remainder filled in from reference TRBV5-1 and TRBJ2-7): KAGVTQTPRYLIKTRGQQVTLSCSPISGHRSVSWYQQTPGQGLQFLFEYFSETQRNKGNFPGRFSGRQFSNSRSEMNVSTLELGDSALYLCASSLVAGSYEQYFGPGTRLTVT.

In nucleotides, the CDR3 is TGTGCCAGCAGCCAATGGTTGACAGGGGGAGGGGCGGAGCAGTTCTTC. This translates into CASSQWLTGGGAEQFF. The chain combines TRBV3-1 (or the pseudogene TRBV3-2) with TRBJ2-1, with 9 bases identical to TRBD1. This CDR3 is built from 16 residues. V gave up 2 bases and J gave up 10 bases; unmatched junction bases: 12. Germline CDR1 LGHDT, CDR2 YNNKEL (reference sequence).

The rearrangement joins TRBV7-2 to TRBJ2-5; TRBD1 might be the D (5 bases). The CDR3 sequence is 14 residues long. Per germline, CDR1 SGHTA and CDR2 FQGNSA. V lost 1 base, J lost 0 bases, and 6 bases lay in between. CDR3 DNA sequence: TGTGCCAGCAGCTTAGGACAGTACCAAGAGACCCAGTACTTC. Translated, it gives CASSLGQYQETQYF. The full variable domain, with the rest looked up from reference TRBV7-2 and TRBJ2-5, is GAGVSQSPSNKVTEKGKDVELRCDPISGHTALYWYRQSLGQGLEFLIYFQGNSAPDKSGLPSDRFSAERTGGSVSTLTIQRTQQEDSAVYLCASSLGQYQETQYFGPGTRLLVL.